This T cell receptor (beta chain) is from a study of cytomegalovirus exposure and HLA in healthy donors. Findings and limits, study-wide: Sequencing artifact likely explains a cluster of highly shared sequence variants.

V was shortened by 6 bases and J by 0 bases, with 11 bases between the two germline ends. Germline CDR1 MNHEY, CDR2 SVGAGI. This CDR3 is built from 14 residues. With regard to this clone: Its antigen remains unidentified.

At the time of sampling, donors were nominally healthy, though unrecorded immune exposures were likely. The PCR contained 60 Vbeta and 13 Jbeta primers. Using immunoSEQ multiplex PCR, the repertoire was profiled, and TCRdb retains in-frame clones only, with some absent. The sample records roughly 92,000 clones, roughly 80% being singletons. This TCR was sampled from a man aged 45 to 65 in good health and CMV-seropositive. Sample: PBMCs. The chain recombines TRBV6-5 with TRBJ1-1; possible D gene TRBD1, 6 bases. The CDR3 bases are TGTGCCAGCAGCTGGGGGGGCTTGAACACTGAAGCTTTCTTT. Residues: CASSWGGLNTEAFF.